A selection of T cell receptor beta chains follows, all from one sample in a study of blood T cell repertoires in COVID-19. The assay was immunoSEQ multiplex PCR, and TCRdb's table has in-frame clones only and misses some. The sample holds around 340,000 clones, over 70% seen once. The source material was peripheral blood. The origin of the receptors is a man aged 30 to 39 with active or convalescent COVID-19. Both conserved end residues are part of each CDR3. The D gene is left open where the match is weak. Size is omitted from some rows. Given values are once, few, many or a class for expanded clones.

CSVWGGGAPYNEQFF,TGCAGCGTCTGGGGAGGGGGAGCCCCCTACAATGAGCAGTTCTTC,NA,TRBJ2-1,once,TRBV29-1
CASSIDHYREWSEKLFF,TGTGCCAGTAGTATAGATCACTACAGGGAATGGAGTGAAAAACTGTTTTTT,NA,TRBJ1-4,NA,TRBV19
CASSGQGEWETQYF,TGTGCCTCAAGCGGCCAGGGGGAGTGGGAGACCCAGTACTTC,TRBD1,TRBJ2-5,NA,TRBV19
CASSRGLEKLFF,TGTGCCAGCAGTCGGGGTTTGGAAAAACTGTTTTTT,NA,TRBJ1-4,NA,TRBV12-3/TRBV12-4
CASSLGVRHAASGNTIYF,TGTGCCAGCAGCTTAGGGGTCCGGCACGCGGCCTCTGGAAACACCATATATTTT,NA,TRBJ1-3,NA,TRBV7-2
CASSFSDYGYTF,TGTGCCAGCAGCTTCAGTGACTATGGCTACACCTTC,NA,TRBJ1-2,NA,TRBV7-3
CASSPFKSEAFF,TGTGCCAGCAGCCCCTTCAAGAGTGAAGCTTTCTTT,NA,TRBJ1-1,NA,TRBV11-3
CASSPDRTYEQYF,TGTGCCAGCAGCCCCGACAGGACCTACGAGCAGTACTTC,NA,TRBJ2-7,NA,TRBV28
CASSLASGARYEQYF,TGTGCCAGCAGCTTAGCGTCAGGGGCGCGCTACGAGCAGTACTTC,NA,TRBJ2-7,once,TRBV7-7
CASSGAPRSAGGPFTEQFF,TGTGCCAGCAGCGGAGCCCCTAGGTCAGCGGGAGGGCCATTCACTGAGCAGTTCTTC,TRBD2,TRBJ2-1,NA,TRBV9
CASSSPGGTEAFF,TGTGCCAGCAGCTCACCGGGTGGTACTGAAGCTTTCTTT,NA,TRBJ1-1,NA,TRBV11-3
CASSRVWGPTNEKLFF,TGTGCCAGTAGTAGGGTTTGGGGGCCAACTAATGAAAAACTGTTTTTT,NA,TRBJ1-4,NA,TRBV19
CAGRSRDRFYEQYF,TGTGCTGGCCGTTCCCGGGACAGGTTCTACGAGCAGTACTTC,TRBD1,TRBJ2-7,NA,TRBV12-5
CASSAILYQPQHF,TGTGCCAGCAGCGCGATCCTTTATCAGCCCCAGCATTTT,NA,TRBJ1-5,NA,TRBV5-5
CASSVGQVSNGELFF,TGTGCCAGCAGCGTAGGACAAGTCTCGAACGGGGAGCTGTTTTTT,NA,TRBJ2-2,once,TRBV7-6
CASSQVGLSNEKLFF,TGCGCCAGCAGCCAAGTGGGACTATCTAATGAAAAACTGTTTTTT,NA,TRBJ1-4,once,TRBV4-1
CASRPGTGARETQYF,TGTGCCAGCAGGCCGGGGACAGGGGCCCGAGAGACCCAGTACTTC,TRBD1,TRBJ2-5,few,TRBV2
CASSPGQGAQIYFSNEKLFF,TGCGCCAGCAGCCCAGGACAGGGGGCGCAGATTTATTTTTCTAATGAAAAACTGTTTTTT,TRBD1,TRBJ1-4,NA,TRBV5-1
CASSAGQGRDTQYF,TGTGCCAGCAGCGCCGGACAGGGTAGAGATACGCAGTATTTT,TRBD1,TRBJ2-3,NA,TRBV7-2
CATSDSRQGFSYGYTF,TGTGCCACCAGTGATTCCCGGCAGGGGTTCTCCTATGGCTACACCTTC,NA,TRBJ1-2,NA,TRBV24-1
CASSLSGGYNSPLHF,TGTGCCAGCAGCTTATCAGGGGGTTATAATTCACCCCTCCACTTT,TRBD1,TRBJ1-6,NA,TRBV7-9
CASSPRGSSGNTIYF,TGTGCCAGCAGCCCAAGGGGGTCCTCCGGAAACACCATATATTTT,NA,TRBJ1-3,NA,TRBV5-5
CSARQGSSGNTIYF,TGCAGCGCCAGACAGGGTAGCTCTGGAAACACCATATATTTT,TRBD1,TRBJ1-3,once,TRBV29-1